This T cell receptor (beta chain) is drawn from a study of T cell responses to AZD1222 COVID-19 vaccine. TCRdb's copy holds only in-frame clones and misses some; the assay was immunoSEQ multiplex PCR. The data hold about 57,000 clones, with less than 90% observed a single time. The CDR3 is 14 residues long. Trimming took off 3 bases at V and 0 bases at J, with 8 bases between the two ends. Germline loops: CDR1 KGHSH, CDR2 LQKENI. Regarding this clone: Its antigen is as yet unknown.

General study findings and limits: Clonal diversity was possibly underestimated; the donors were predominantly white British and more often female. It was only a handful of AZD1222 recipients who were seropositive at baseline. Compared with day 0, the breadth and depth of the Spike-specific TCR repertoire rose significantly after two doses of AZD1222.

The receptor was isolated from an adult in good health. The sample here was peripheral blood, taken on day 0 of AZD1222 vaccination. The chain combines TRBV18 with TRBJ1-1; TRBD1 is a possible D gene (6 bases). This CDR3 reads CASSPQGLNTEAFF. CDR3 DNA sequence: TGTGCCAGCTCACCTCAGGGGCTGAACACTGAAGCTTTCTTT.